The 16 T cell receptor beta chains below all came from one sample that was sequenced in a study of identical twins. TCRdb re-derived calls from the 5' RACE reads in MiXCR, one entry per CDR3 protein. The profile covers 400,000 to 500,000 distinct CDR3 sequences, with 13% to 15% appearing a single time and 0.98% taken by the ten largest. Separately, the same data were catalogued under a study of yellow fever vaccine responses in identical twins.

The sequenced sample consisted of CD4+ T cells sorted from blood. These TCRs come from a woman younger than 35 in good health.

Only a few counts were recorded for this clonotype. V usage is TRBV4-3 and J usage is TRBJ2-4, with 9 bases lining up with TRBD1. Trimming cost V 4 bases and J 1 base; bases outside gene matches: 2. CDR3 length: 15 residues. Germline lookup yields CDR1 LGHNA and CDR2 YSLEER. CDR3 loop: CASSRDRGAKNIQYF. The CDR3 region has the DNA TGCGCCAGCAGCCGAGACAGGGGGGCCAAAAACATTCAGTACTTC.

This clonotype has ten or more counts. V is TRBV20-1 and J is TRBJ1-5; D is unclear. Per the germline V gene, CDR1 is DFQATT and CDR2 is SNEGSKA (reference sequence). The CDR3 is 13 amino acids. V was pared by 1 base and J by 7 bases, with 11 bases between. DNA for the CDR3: TGCAGTGCTAGAGGTCCTGGCTTCCAGCCCCAGCATTTT. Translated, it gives CSARGPGFQPQHF.

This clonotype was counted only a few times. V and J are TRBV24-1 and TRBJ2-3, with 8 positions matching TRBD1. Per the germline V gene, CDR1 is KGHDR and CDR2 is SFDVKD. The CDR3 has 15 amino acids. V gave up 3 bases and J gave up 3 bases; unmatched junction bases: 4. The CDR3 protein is CATSDRQGRTDTQYF. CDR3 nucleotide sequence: TGTGCCACCAGTGATCGACAGGGGAGGACAGATACGCAGTATTTT.

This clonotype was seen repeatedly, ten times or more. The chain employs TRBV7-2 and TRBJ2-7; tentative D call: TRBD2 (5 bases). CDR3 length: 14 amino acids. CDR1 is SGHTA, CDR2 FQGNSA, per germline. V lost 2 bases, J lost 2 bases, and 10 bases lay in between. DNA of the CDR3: TGTGCCAGCAGCTTAATACGGGGTACCTACGAGCAGTACTTC. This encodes CASSLIRGTYEQYF.

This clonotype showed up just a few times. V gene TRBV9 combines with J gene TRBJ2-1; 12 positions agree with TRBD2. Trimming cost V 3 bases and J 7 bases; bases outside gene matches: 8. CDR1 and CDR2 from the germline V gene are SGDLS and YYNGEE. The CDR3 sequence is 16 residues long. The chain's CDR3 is CASSGHGLAGGNEQFF. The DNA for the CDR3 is TGTGCCAGCAGCGGACATGGGCTAGCGGGAGGGAATGAGCAGTTCTTC.

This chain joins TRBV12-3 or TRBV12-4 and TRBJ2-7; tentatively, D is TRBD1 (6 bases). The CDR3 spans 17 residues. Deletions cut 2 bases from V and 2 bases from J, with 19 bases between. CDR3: CASSLTPGAGAAYEQYF. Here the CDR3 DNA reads TGTGCCAGCAGTTTAACTCCCGGGGCAGGGGCTGCCTACGAGCAGTACTTC.

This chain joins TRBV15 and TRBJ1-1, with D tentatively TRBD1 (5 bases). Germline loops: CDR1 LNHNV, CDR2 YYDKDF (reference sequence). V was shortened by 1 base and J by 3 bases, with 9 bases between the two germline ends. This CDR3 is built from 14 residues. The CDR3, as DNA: TGTGCCACCAGCAGAGCGGGGGTAGACACTGAAGCTTTCTTT. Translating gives CATSRAGVDTEAFF.

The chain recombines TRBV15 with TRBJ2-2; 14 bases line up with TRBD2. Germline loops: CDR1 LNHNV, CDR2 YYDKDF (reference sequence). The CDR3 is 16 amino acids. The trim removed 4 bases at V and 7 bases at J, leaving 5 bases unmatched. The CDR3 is CATSTGLAGAIGELFF. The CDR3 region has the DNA TGTGCCACCAGCACGGGACTAGCGGGAGCTATCGGGGAGCTGTTTTTT.

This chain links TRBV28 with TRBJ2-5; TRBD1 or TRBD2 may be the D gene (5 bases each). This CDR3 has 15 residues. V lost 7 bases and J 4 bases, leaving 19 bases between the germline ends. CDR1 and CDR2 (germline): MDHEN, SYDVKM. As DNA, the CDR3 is TGTGCCAGCATGCGCATATTCGGGGCTGGAGAGACCCAGTACTTC. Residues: CASMRIFGAGETQYF.

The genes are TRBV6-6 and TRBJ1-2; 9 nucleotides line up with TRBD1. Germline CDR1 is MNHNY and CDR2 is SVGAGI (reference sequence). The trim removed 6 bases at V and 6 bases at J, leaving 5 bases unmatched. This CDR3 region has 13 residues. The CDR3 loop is CASRRTGVDGYTF. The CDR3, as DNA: TGTGCCAGCAGACGGACAGGGGTTGATGGCTACACCTTC.

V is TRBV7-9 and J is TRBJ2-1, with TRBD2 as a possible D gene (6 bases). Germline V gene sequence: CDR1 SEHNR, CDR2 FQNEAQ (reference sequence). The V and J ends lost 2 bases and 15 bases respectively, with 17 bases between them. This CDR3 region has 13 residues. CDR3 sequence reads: CASSLSSGVSRFF. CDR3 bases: TGTGCCAGCAGCTTATCGTCGGGGGTTTCCCGGTTCTTC.

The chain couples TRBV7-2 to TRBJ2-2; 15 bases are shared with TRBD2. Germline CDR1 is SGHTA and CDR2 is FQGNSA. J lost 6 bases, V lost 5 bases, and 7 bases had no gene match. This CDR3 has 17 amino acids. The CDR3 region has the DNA TGTGCCAGCAGCCGGACTAGCGGGAGGGCCATCGCCGGGGAGCTGTTTTTT. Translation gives CASSRTSGRAIAGELFF.

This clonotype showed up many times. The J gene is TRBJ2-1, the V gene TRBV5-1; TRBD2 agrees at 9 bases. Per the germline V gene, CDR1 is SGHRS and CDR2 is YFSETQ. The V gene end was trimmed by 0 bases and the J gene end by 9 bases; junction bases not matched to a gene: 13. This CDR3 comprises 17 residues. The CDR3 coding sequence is TGCGCCAGCAGCTTGGGAGGTGGTAGCGGGAGCGGAGTTGAGCAGTTCTTC. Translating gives CASSLGGGSGSGVEQFF. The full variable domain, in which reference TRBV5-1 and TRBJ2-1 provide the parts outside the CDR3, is KAGVTQTPRYLIKTRGQQVTLSCSPISGHRSVSWYQQTPGQGLQFLFEYFSETQRNKGNFPGRFSGRQFSNSRSEMNVSTLELGDSALYLCASSLGGGSGSGVEQFFGPGTRLTVL.

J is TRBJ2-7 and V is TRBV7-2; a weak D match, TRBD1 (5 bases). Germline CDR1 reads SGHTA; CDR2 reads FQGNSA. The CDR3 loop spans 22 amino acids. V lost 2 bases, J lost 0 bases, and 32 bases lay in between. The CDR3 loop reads CASSLFRVDRTRRPSSSYEQYF. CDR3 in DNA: TGTGCCAGCAGCTTATTTCGGGTGGATAGGACAAGGCGACCCTCAAGCTCCTACGAGCAGTACTTC. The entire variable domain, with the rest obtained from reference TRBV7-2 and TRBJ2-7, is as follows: GAGVSQSPSNKVTEKGKDVELRCDPISGHTALYWYRQSLGQGLEFLIYFQGNSAPDKSGLPSDRFSAERTGGSVSTLTIQRTQQEDSAVYLCASSLFRVDRTRRPSSSYEQYFGPGTRLTVT.

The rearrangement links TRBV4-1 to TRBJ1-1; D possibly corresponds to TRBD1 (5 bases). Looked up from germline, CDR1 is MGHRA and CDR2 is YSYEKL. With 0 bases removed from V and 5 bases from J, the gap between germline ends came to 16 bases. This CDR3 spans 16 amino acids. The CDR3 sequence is CASSQDYFAGGTEAFF. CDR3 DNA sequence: TGCGCCAGCAGCCAAGACTACTTCGCCGGGGGGACTGAAGCTTTCTTT.

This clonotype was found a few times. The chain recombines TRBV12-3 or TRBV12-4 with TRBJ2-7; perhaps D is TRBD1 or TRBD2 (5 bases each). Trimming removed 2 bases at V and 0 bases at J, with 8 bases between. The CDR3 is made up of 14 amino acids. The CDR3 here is CASSLYGTSYEQYF. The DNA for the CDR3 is TGTGCCAGCAGTTTATATGGGACCTCCTACGAGCAGTACTTC.